These 3 T cell receptor beta chains were sequenced from one sample in a study of response to subunit inactivated influenza vaccine. One entry per CDR3 protein results from TCRdb running MiXCR on the RT-PCR reads. The data show roughly 780,000 distinct CDR3 sequences, 18% seen once. Sequenced here: PBMCs from blood, sampled more than 4 days after vaccination. The origin of the receptors is a man aged 50-60 years who received an inactivated influenza vaccine.

The chain combines TRBV4-1 with TRBJ1-2; weak D call: TRBD1 (5 bases). The CDR3 runs 15 residues. Germline V gene sequence: CDR1 MGHRA, CDR2 YSYEKL. Trimming pared 4 bases from V and 1 base from J, leaving 13 bases between. CDR3 in amino acids: CASSLSQGNNYGYTF. The DNA of the CDR3 is TGCGCCAGCAGCCTGTCCCAGGGAAATAACTATGGCTACACCTTC.

This clonotype showed up just a few times. The chain has TRBV12-3 or TRBV12-4 and TRBJ2-1; TRBD2 matches at 7 bases. J was trimmed by 8 bases and V by 1 base; bases with no gene match: 5. The CDR3 loop spans 14 amino acids. CDR3 nucleotide sequence: TGTGCCAGCAGTTTAGAGGGAGGGCCGTATGAGCAGTTCTTC. As protein: CASSLEGGPYEQFF.

This chain joins TRBV27 and TRBJ2-7; 14 bases agree with TRBD2. The ends lost 2 bases at V and 1 base at J; junction bases unmatched: 7. Germline assignment: CDR1 MNHEY and CDR2 SMNVEV (reference sequence). The CDR3 runs 18 residues. The CDR3 sequence is CASSLTGTSGSGSYEQYF. In DNA, the CDR3 is TGTGCCAGCAGTTTAACCGGGACTAGCGGGAGTGGTTCCTACGAGCAGTACTTC.